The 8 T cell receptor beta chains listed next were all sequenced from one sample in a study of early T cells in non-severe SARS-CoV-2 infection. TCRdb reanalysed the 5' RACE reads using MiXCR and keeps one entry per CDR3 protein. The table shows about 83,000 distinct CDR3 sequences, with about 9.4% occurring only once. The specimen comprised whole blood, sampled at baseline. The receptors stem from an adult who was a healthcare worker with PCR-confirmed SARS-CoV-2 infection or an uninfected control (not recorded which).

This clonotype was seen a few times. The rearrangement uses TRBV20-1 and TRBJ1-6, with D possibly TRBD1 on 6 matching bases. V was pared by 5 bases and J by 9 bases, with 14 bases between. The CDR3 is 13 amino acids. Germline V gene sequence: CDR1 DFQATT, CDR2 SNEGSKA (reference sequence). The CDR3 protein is CSASFGGSSPLHF. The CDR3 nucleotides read TGCAGTGCTTCCTTTGGGGGCTCTTCACCCCTCCACTTT.

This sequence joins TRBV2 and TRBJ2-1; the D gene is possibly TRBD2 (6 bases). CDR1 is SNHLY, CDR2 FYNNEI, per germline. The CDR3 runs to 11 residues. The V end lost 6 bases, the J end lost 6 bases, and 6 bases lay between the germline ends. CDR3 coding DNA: TGTGCCAGCAGGGAGGGCAATGAGCAGTTCTTC. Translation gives CASREGNEQFF.

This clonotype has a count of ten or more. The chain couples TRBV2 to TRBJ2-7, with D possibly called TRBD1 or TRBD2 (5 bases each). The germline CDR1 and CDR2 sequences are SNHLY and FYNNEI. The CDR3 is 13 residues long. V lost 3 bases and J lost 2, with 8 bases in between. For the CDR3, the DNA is TGTGCCAGCAGTGACCCGGGGCCCTACGAGCAGTACTTC. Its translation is CASSDPGPYEQYF.

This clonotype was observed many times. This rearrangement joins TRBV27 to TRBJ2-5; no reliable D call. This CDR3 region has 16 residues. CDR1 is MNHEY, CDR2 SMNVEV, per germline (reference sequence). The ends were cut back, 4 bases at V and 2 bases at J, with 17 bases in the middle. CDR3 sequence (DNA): TGTGCCAGCAGTTACAGCCCCAGGAGTGGACAAGAGACCCAGTACTTC. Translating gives CASSYSPRSGQETQYF.

CDR3 sequence (DNA): TGTGCCAGCAGCTTGGCCCCCGGGGCCCGCGAGCAGTACTTC. Translated: CASSLAPGAREQYF. This chain uses TRBV5-4 with TRBJ2-7, with D perhaps TRBD1 or TRBD2 (5 bases each). The CDR3 is 14 amino acids. Trimming shortened V by 0 bases and J by 6 bases, and 13 bases separated the two germline ends. Germline V gene sequence: CDR1 SGHNT, CDR2 YYREEE (reference sequence).

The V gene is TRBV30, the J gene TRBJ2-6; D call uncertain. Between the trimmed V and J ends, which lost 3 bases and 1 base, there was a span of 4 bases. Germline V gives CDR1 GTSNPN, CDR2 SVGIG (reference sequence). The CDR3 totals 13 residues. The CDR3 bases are TGTGCCTGGAGAGGGTCTGGGGCCAACGTCCTGACTTTC. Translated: CAWRGSGANVLTF.

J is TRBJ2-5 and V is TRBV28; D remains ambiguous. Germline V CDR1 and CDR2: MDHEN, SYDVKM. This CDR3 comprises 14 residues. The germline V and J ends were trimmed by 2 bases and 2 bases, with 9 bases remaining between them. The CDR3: CASSLRRLQETQYF. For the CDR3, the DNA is TGTGCCAGCAGTTTACGGAGACTTCAAGAGACCCAGTACTTC.

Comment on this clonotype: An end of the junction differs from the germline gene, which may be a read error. The CDR3 protein is CASSENWGNYGSTF. CDR3 sequence (DNA): TGTGCCAGCAGTGAAAACTGGGGGAACTATGGCTCCACCTTC. The genes are TRBV6-1 and TRBJ1-2; a possible D gene is TRBD1 (5 bases). The CDR3 length is 14 residues. Germline V lookup: CDR1 MNHNS, CDR2 SASEGT.